Listed below are T cell receptor beta chains from one sample, sequenced in a study of T cell responses to AZD1222 COVID-19 vaccine. This table comes from immunoSEQ multiplex PCR, and its TCRdb copy is limited to in-frame clones, with some not included. The data hold over 100,000 clones, with approximately 86% observed a single time. The sample was peripheral blood, taken 28 days after the second dose of the MenACWY control vaccine. Receptors originate from an adult who received the MenACWY meningococcal vaccine as a control. Both conserved end residues are part of each CDR3. Each record gives: CDR3 protein, CDR3 DNA, J gene, V gene, D gene, clone size. The D gene is left open where the match is weak. Expanded clones are given a class, and other clones once, few, many or no size at all.

cdr3_aa: CASSSLASGTGSDRNTEAFF
cdr3_nt: TGTGCCAGCAGCTCTTTAGCTTCGGGGACAGGGTCCGACCGGAACACTGAAGCTTTCTTT
j_call: TRBJ1-1
v_call: TRBV11-3
d_call: TRBD1
clone_size: -

cdr3_aa: CASSLDGAGGSPLHF
cdr3_nt: TGTGCCAGCAGCCTAGATGGGGCAGGGGGTTCACCCCTCCACTTT
j_call: TRBJ1-6
v_call: TRBV9
d_call: TRBD1
clone_size: few

cdr3_aa: CASIEESNQPQHF
cdr3_nt: TGCGCCAGCATAGAGGAAAGCAATCAGCCCCAGCATTTT
j_call: TRBJ1-5
v_call: TRBV5-1
d_call: -
clone_size: once

cdr3_aa: CASSPGVTRGQPQHF
cdr3_nt: TGTGCCAGCTCACCGGGAGTCACGAGGGGCCAGCCCCAGCATTTT
j_call: TRBJ1-5
v_call: TRBV18
d_call: -
clone_size: once

cdr3_aa: CASTLGGRSEAFF
cdr3_nt: TGCGCCAGCACCCTGGGGGGACGGTCTGAAGCTTTCTTT
j_call: TRBJ1-1
v_call: TRBV5-1
d_call: -
clone_size: -

cdr3_aa: CASSFNGGNTIYF
cdr3_nt: TGTGCCAGCAGTTTTAACGGAGGAAACACCATATATTTT
j_call: TRBJ1-3
v_call: TRBV27
d_call: -
clone_size: -

cdr3_aa: CASSPGLAGPDGTQYF
cdr3_nt: TGTGCCAGCAGCCCAGGACTAGCGGGGCCCGACGGTACGCAGTATTTT
j_call: TRBJ2-3
v_call: TRBV7-8
d_call: TRBD2
clone_size: -

cdr3_aa: CASSLAGDSYEQYF
cdr3_nt: TGTGCCAGCAGCTTAGCCGGGGACAGCTACGAGCAGTACTTC
j_call: TRBJ2-7
v_call: TRBV11-3
d_call: TRBD1
clone_size: once

cdr3_aa: CATSDLAEYNEQFF
cdr3_nt: TGTGCCACCAGTGATCTAGCGGAATACAATGAGCAGTTCTTC
j_call: TRBJ2-1
v_call: TRBV24-1
d_call: TRBD2
clone_size: -

cdr3_aa: CASSTRTGGNTEAFF
cdr3_nt: TGTGCCAGCAGTACCCGGACAGGGGGAAACACTGAAGCTTTCTTT
j_call: TRBJ1-1
v_call: TRBV6-5
d_call: TRBD1
clone_size: once

cdr3_aa: CASSLRSGGARYEQFF
cdr3_nt: TGTGCCAGCAGCCTTCGAAGCGGGGGGGCTAGGTATGAGCAGTTCTTC
j_call: TRBJ2-1
v_call: TRBV11-3
d_call: TRBD2
clone_size: -

cdr3_aa: CASSPLRASDVQTQYF
cdr3_nt: TGTGCCAGCAGCCCCCTCAGGGCTTCAGACGTACAGACCCAGTACTTC
j_call: TRBJ2-5
v_call: TRBV27
d_call: -
clone_size: -

cdr3_aa: CASRYGTNEKLFF
cdr3_nt: TGTGCCAGCCGATACGGGACAAATGAAAAACTGTTTTTT
j_call: TRBJ1-4
v_call: TRBV5-6
d_call: -
clone_size: once

cdr3_aa: CASSTPGTGSSGNTIYF
cdr3_nt: TGTGCCAGTAGTACACCCGGGACAGGGTCTTCTGGAAACACCATATATTTT
j_call: TRBJ1-3
v_call: TRBV19
d_call: TRBD1
clone_size: few

cdr3_aa: CASRRGQSSYNEQFF
cdr3_nt: TGTGCCAGCAGACGGGGACAGAGCTCCTACAATGAGCAGTTCTTC
j_call: TRBJ2-1
v_call: TRBV6-5
d_call: TRBD1
clone_size: -

cdr3_aa: CASSTPGGAGNTEAFF
cdr3_nt: TGTGCCAGCAGCACCCCCGGTGGGGCTGGGAACACTGAAGCTTTCTTT
j_call: TRBJ1-1
v_call: TRBV9
d_call: -
clone_size: -

cdr3_aa: CASSSRGSSAKPRGTIYF
cdr3_nt: TGTGCCAGCAGTTCCCGCGGTAGCTCCGCCAAGCCTCGCGGCACCATATATTTT
j_call: TRBJ1-3
v_call: TRBV28
d_call: -
clone_size: -

cdr3_aa: CASSIGFQGQAFF
cdr3_nt: TGTGCCAGTAGTATAGGGTTCCAGGGACAAGCTTTCTTT
j_call: TRBJ1-1
v_call: TRBV19
d_call: -
clone_size: -

cdr3_aa: CASSLRGGEQYF
cdr3_nt: TGTGCCAGCAGCTTAAGGGGGGGCGAGCAGTACTTC
j_call: TRBJ2-7
v_call: TRBV7-2
d_call: -
clone_size: -

cdr3_aa: CASSPTGGSSPLHF
cdr3_nt: TGTGCCAGCAGTCCGACAGGGGGCAGTTCACCCCTCCACTTT
j_call: TRBJ1-6
v_call: TRBV6-5
d_call: TRBD1
clone_size: -

cdr3_aa: CASSDEDRGPRNEQFF
cdr3_nt: TGTGCCAGCAGCGACGAGGACAGGGGGCCGAGGAATGAGCAGTTCTTC
j_call: TRBJ2-1
v_call: TRBV9
d_call: TRBD1
clone_size: -

cdr3_aa: CASSQGQPNEKLFF
cdr3_nt: TGTGCCAGCAGCCAGGGACAGCCTAATGAAAAACTGTTTTTT
j_call: TRBJ1-4
v_call: TRBV3-1/TRBV3-2
d_call: TRBD1
clone_size: -

cdr3_aa: CASSLSGGAYEQYF
cdr3_nt: TGTGCCAGCAGTTTATCGGGGGGCGCCTACGAGCAGTACTTC
j_call: TRBJ2-7
v_call: TRBV28
d_call: -
clone_size: -

cdr3_aa: CASSPSLNYGYTF
cdr3_nt: TGTGCCAGCAGCCCCTCCCTTAACTATGGCTACACCTTC
j_call: TRBJ1-2
v_call: TRBV3-1/TRBV3-2
d_call: -
clone_size: -

cdr3_aa: CASSRGSSILNTEAFF
cdr3_nt: TGCGCCAGCAGCCGAGGGTCGAGCATTTTGAACACTGAAGCTTTCTTT
j_call: TRBJ1-1
v_call: TRBV5-1
d_call: -
clone_size: -

cdr3_aa: CASRKQINEKLFF
cdr3_nt: TGTGCCAGTAGAAAGCAGATAAATGAAAAACTGTTTTTT
j_call: TRBJ1-4
v_call: TRBV19
d_call: -
clone_size: few

cdr3_aa: CASSSPGQGGTGELFF
cdr3_nt: TGTGCCAGCAGCTCACCGGGACAGGGAGGCACCGGGGAGCTGTTTTTT
j_call: TRBJ2-2
v_call: TRBV6-2/TRBV6-3
d_call: TRBD1
clone_size: -

cdr3_aa: CASSAGQGLRGYTF
cdr3_nt: TGTGCCAGCAGCGCGGGACAGGGGTTAAGGGGCTACACCTTC
j_call: TRBJ1-2
v_call: TRBV9
d_call: TRBD1
clone_size: -

cdr3_aa: CASSLRGEDQPQHF
cdr3_nt: TGTGCCAGCAGCCTCCGTGGAGAAGATCAGCCCCAGCATTTT
j_call: TRBJ1-5
v_call: TRBV7-9
d_call: -
clone_size: -

cdr3_aa: CASSYLAGDLLNTGELFF
cdr3_nt: TGTGCCAGCAGCTACCTAGCGGGGGACCTCCTTAACACCGGGGAGCTGTTTTTT
j_call: TRBJ2-2
v_call: TRBV7-8
d_call: TRBD2
clone_size: once

cdr3_aa: CASSLYRDRSNTGELFF
cdr3_nt: TGTGCCAGCAGCCTATACCGGGACAGAAGTAACACCGGGGAGCTGTTTTTT
j_call: TRBJ2-2
v_call: TRBV7-3
d_call: TRBD1
clone_size: -

cdr3_aa: CASSLDTAKPQHF
cdr3_nt: TGTGCCAGCAGCCTTGACACGGCGAAACCCCAGCATTTT
j_call: TRBJ1-5
v_call: TRBV7-2
d_call: -
clone_size: -

cdr3_aa: CASSWRLAGGPEQFF
cdr3_nt: TGTGCCAGCAGCTGGAGGCTAGCGGGGGGGCCCGAGCAGTTCTTC
j_call: TRBJ2-1
v_call: TRBV11-2
d_call: TRBD2
clone_size: once

cdr3_aa: CASSVGLAGASQETQYF
cdr3_nt: TGTGCCAGCAGCGTAGGACTAGCGGGGGCGAGCCAAGAGACCCAGTACTTC
j_call: TRBJ2-5
v_call: TRBV9
d_call: TRBD2
clone_size: -

cdr3_aa: CASSQGLQGNEKLFF
cdr3_nt: TGTGCCAGCAGCCAGGGGTTACAGGGGAATGAAAAACTGTTTTTT
j_call: TRBJ1-4
v_call: TRBV7-9
d_call: TRBD1
clone_size: -

cdr3_aa: CATSGGGSQETQYF
cdr3_nt: TGTGCCACGAGCGGGGGGGGTTCTCAAGAGACCCAGTACTTC
j_call: TRBJ2-5
v_call: TRBV10-3
d_call: TRBD2
clone_size: once

cdr3_aa: CASSPGHTNTEAFF
cdr3_nt: TGTGCCAGCTCACCAGGGCACACGAACACTGAAGCTTTCTTT
j_call: TRBJ1-1
v_call: TRBV18
d_call: -
clone_size: once

cdr3_aa: CASSPPGPQNTEAFF
cdr3_nt: TGTGCCAGCTCACCACCGGGACCTCAGAACACTGAAGCTTTCTTT
j_call: TRBJ1-1
v_call: TRBV18
d_call: -
clone_size: -

cdr3_aa: CASSAGLRKTEAFF
cdr3_nt: TGTGCCAGCTCAGCAGGGTTAAGAAAGACTGAAGCTTTCTTT
j_call: TRBJ1-1
v_call: TRBV18
d_call: -
clone_size: -

cdr3_aa: CASSYRLGFDGYTF
cdr3_nt: TGTGCCAGCAGTTATAGGTTGGGCTTCGATGGCTACACCTTC
j_call: TRBJ1-2
v_call: TRBV4-2
d_call: -
clone_size: -

cdr3_aa: CATSNIASADTEAFF
cdr3_nt: TGCGCCACCTCTAACATTGCTAGCGCCGACACTGAAGCTTTCTTT
j_call: TRBJ1-1
v_call: TRBV10-2
d_call: -
clone_size: -

cdr3_aa: CATSEGGLGSSPLHF
cdr3_nt: TGTGCCACCAGTGAAGGGGGTTTAGGATCGTCACCCCTCCACTTT
j_call: TRBJ1-6
v_call: TRBV24-1
d_call: -
clone_size: -

cdr3_aa: CASSQDREGGTEAFF
cdr3_nt: TGTGCCAGCAGCCAAGATCGGGAAGGAGGGACTGAAGCTTTCTTT
j_call: TRBJ1-1
v_call: TRBV4-2
d_call: -
clone_size: -

cdr3_aa: CASSIDGGAGSEAFF
cdr3_nt: TGTGCCAGCAGTATAGACGGGGGTGCGGGGTCTGAAGCTTTCTTT
j_call: TRBJ1-1
v_call: TRBV7-2
d_call: -
clone_size: -

cdr3_aa: CASSDRDLLNLNTGELFF
cdr3_nt: TGTGCCAGCAGTGACCGGGATTTACTAAACCTGAACACCGGGGAGCTGTTTTTT
j_call: TRBJ2-2
v_call: TRBV6-4
d_call: -
clone_size: -

cdr3_aa: CSVDGAGLAYEQYF
cdr3_nt: TGCAGCGTTGACGGGGCAGGGCTGGCCTACGAGCAGTACTTC
j_call: TRBJ2-7
v_call: TRBV29-1
d_call: -
clone_size: -

cdr3_aa: CASSLFGLQASGNTIYF
cdr3_nt: TGTGCCAGCAGTCTATTCGGCTTACAGGCGTCTGGAAACACCATATATTTT
j_call: TRBJ1-3
v_call: TRBV28
d_call: -
clone_size: -

cdr3_aa: CASSVDPGQETQYF
cdr3_nt: TGTGCCAGCAGCGTAGATCCAGGTCAAGAGACCCAGTACTTC
j_call: TRBJ2-5
v_call: TRBV9
d_call: -
clone_size: -

cdr3_aa: CASRALDETQYF
cdr3_nt: TGTGCCAGCAGAGCCTTGGATGAGACCCAGTACTTC
j_call: TRBJ2-5
v_call: TRBV7-9
d_call: -
clone_size: -

cdr3_aa: CASSQLSATSSTPNEKLFF
cdr3_nt: TGTGCCAGCAGCCAACTTTCGGCTACGTCATCGACCCCTAATGAAAAACTGTTTTTT
j_call: TRBJ1-4
v_call: TRBV16
d_call: -
clone_size: few

cdr3_aa: CASRGPRGSVEETQYF
cdr3_nt: TGCGCCAGCCGGGGGCCGAGGGGGTCAGTAGAAGAGACCCAGTACTTC
j_call: TRBJ2-5
v_call: TRBV5-1
d_call: -
clone_size: -

cdr3_aa: CAWRRGGADSPLHF
cdr3_nt: TGTGCCTGGAGGCGAGGTGGGGCTGATTCACCCCTCCACTTT
j_call: TRBJ1-6
v_call: TRBV30
d_call: -
clone_size: -

cdr3_aa: CASIDGLGGGGNTIYF
cdr3_nt: TGTGCCAGCATTGACGGTTTGGGGGGTGGAGGAAACACCATATATTTT
j_call: TRBJ1-3
v_call: TRBV28
d_call: -
clone_size: -

cdr3_aa: CASSRFWGGGSDEKLFF
cdr3_nt: TGTGCCAGCAGCCGTTTCTGGGGAGGAGGGTCGGATGAAAAACTGTTTTTT
j_call: TRBJ1-4
v_call: TRBV7-8
d_call: -
clone_size: -

cdr3_aa: CASSKTGSLGGYTDTQYF
cdr3_nt: TGCGCCAGCAGCAAGACAGGGTCCCTTGGGGGTTACACAGATACGCAGTATTTT
j_call: TRBJ2-3
v_call: TRBV5-1
d_call: TRBD1
clone_size: -